This T cell receptor (beta chain) appears in the sequencing data of a study of beta chain features in type 1 diabetes. Expressed TCRB transcripts were sequenced, since all the RNA that had been isolated was reverse transcribed. Reads from naive, central memory and regulatory T cell samples averaged about 3.3 million. Using immunoSEQ multiplex PCR, the repertoire was profiled, and TCRdb retains in-frame clones only, with some absent. Among 600,000 to 700,000 clones listed, around 15% were seen once. The study, taken as a whole, reports: Within the patient group, naive, central memory and Treg TCRB repertoires appeared more similar to each other than within healthy donors. When Type 1 diabetes patients were examined, their TCRB CDR3s proved moderately but significantly shorter in all four CD4+ subsets.

Notes on this clone: The antigen remains unidentified.

This CDR3 has 16 amino acids. The germline CDR1 and CDR2 sequences are ENHRY and SYGVKD. V shed 10 bases and J 2 bases; nucleotides not matched to a gene: 15. This clonotype was sampled from a man younger than 35 with type 1 diabetes. The chain links TRBV10-3 to TRBJ2-5; 8 positions agree with TRBD1. The sample consisted of naive CD4+ T cells from blood. The CDR3 region is CASTRTPTGEQETQYF. The CDR3 DNA reads as TGTGCCAGTACCCGGACGCCGACAGGGGAACAAGAGACCCAGTACTTC.